These 10 T cell receptor beta chains originate from one sample sequenced in a study of T-cell memory formation after mild COVID-19. TCRdb processed the 5' RACE reads anew with MiXCR; each CDR3 protein has one entry. The sample yields about 430,000 distinct CDR3 sequences, roughly 24% seen once. The sample consisted of PBMCs or a T cell subset sorted from them (not recorded which). These receptors all stem from an adult woman who had mild COVID-19 (a few samples of this study predate the infection). Cell type and time point are not known.

The chain links TRBV9 to TRBJ2-1; D not certain. Trimming pared 2 bases from V and 7 bases from J, leaving 10 bases between. The CDR3 extends over 13 amino acids. In germline, CDR1 is SGDLS, CDR2 YYNGEE. The CDR3 protein is CASSVGTPNEQFF. Here the CDR3 DNA reads TGTGCCAGCAGCGTGGGAACACCGAATGAGCAGTTCTTC. The whole variable domain, filled in from reference TRBV9 and TRBJ2-1, reads DSGVTQTPKHLITATGQRVTLRCSPRSGDLSVYWYQQSLDQGLQFLIQYYNGEERAKGNILERFSAQQFPDLHSELNLSSLELGDSALYFCASSVGTPNEQFFGPGTRLTVL.

This clonotype has just a few counts. This chain connects TRBV2 to TRBJ2-3; D not resolved. V was pared by 7 bases and J by 3 bases, with 11 bases between. Looked up from germline, CDR1 is SNHLY and CDR2 is FYNNEI. The CDR3 has 13 residues. The CDR3 sequence: CASTPAPTDTQYF. CDR3 nucleotides: TGTGCCAGCACCCCCGCCCCGACAGATACGCAGTATTTT. The full variable domain, with the rest looked up from reference TRBV2 and TRBJ2-3, is EPEVTQTPSHQVTQMGQEVILRCVPISNHLYFYWYRQILGQKVEFLVSFYNNEISEKSEIFDDQFSVERPDGSNFTLKIRSTKLEDSAMYFCASTPAPTDTQYFGPGTRLTVL.

V gene TRBV29-1 combines with J gene TRBJ2-1; 7 nucleotides agree with TRBD2. There are 16 residues in the CDR3. Germline CDR1 SQVTM, CDR2 ANQGSEA. V dropped 3 bases and J dropped 0; count of bases not matched to a gene: 8. CDR3 bases: TGCAGCGTTGATCTCCTGAGCGGGAACTCCTACAATGAGCAGTTCTTC. Amino acid sequence: CSVDLLSGNSYNEQFF.

The DNA for the CDR3 is TGTGCCTGGAGTGGGGGCGGCCATCAGCCCCAGCATTTT. Protein: CAWSGGGHQPQHF. The chain carries TRBV30 and TRBJ1-5, with D tentatively TRBD1 (5 bases). The V gene's germline CDR1 is GTSNPN and CDR2 SVGIG (reference sequence). The CDR3 contains 13 residues. Trimming stripped 1 base from V and 5 bases from J, with 9 bases between.

In this sample, this clonotype turned up many times. The chain couples TRBV6-1 to TRBJ2-7, with TRBD2 as a possible D gene (5 bases). CDR3 length equals 15 residues. Trimming left V 1 base short and J 5 bases short, with 15 bases between. Germline V gene sequence: CDR1 MNHNS, CDR2 SASEGT. The CDR3 protein is CASSEVAGDFNEQYF. CDR3 sequence (DNA): TGTGCCAGCAGTGAAGTGGCCGGGGATTTCAACGAGCAGTACTTC.

The chain uses TRBV7-2 and TRBJ2-3; 14 nucleotides align to TRBD2. Germline CDR1 and CDR2: SGHTA and FQGNSA. J gave up 1 base and V 4 bases, and 10 bases lay outside the gene matches. The CDR3 contains 19 residues. CDR3 bases: TGTGCCAGCAGCTCGACCCCGGGACTAGCGGGAGTGCGCACAGATACGCAGTATTTT. This codes for CASSSTPGLAGVRTDTQYF.

The chain joins TRBV5-6 to TRBJ2-5; 10 nucleotides align to TRBD2. Trimming at V came to 4 bases and at J to 1 base, leaving 4 bases not matched to a gene. This CDR3 is 15 amino acids long. Germline V gene data show CDR1 as SGHDT and CDR2 as YYEEEE. CDR3 amino acids: CASSSGRGVQETQYF. In DNA form, the CDR3 reads TGTGCCAGCAGCAGCGGGAGGGGGGTCCAAGAGACCCAGTACTTC.

This clonotype was observed a few times. The chain couples TRBV24-1 to TRBJ2-3; 8 nucleotides align to TRBD2. With V trimmed by 0 bases and J by 4 bases, 11 bases remained unmatched. The CDR3 consists of 18 residues. Germline values: CDR1 KGHDR, CDR2 SFDVKD. In DNA form, the CDR3 reads TGTGCCACCAGTGATTTGGGTTGGAGTAGCGGGAACCCAGATACGCAGTATTTT. As protein: CATSDLGWSSGNPDTQYF.

The chain recombines TRBV18 with TRBJ1-5; 11 bases match TRBD1. The germline CDR1 and CDR2 sequences are KGHSH and LQKENI. The length of the CDR3 is 19 residues. V lost 6 bases to trimming and J lost 2 bases; unmatched junction nucleotides: 15. The CDR3 spells CASSQGRTGGLGGNQPQHF. The CDR3, as DNA: TGTGCCAGCTCCCAAGGCCGGACAGGGGGCCTGGGTGGCAATCAGCCCCAGCATTTT. Combining the CDR3 with reference TRBV18 and TRBJ1-5 gives the whole variable domain NAGVMQNPRHLVRRRGQEARLRCSPMKGHSHVYWYRQLPEEGLKFMVYLQKENIIDESGMPKERFSAEFPKEGPSILRIQQVVRGDSAAYFCASSQGRTGGLGGNQPQHFGDGTRLSIL.

This sequence joins TRBV24-1 and TRBJ2-3; 8 nucleotides match TRBD2. The CDR3 consists of 17 residues. With V trimmed by 7 bases and J by 2 bases, 13 bases remained unmatched. In germline, CDR1 is KGHDR, CDR2 SFDVKD. The CDR3 DNA reads TGTGCCACCAGCGTAGCCGGCGGGAGGCCATACACAGATACGCAGTATTTT. Translated: CATSVAGGRPYTDTQYF.